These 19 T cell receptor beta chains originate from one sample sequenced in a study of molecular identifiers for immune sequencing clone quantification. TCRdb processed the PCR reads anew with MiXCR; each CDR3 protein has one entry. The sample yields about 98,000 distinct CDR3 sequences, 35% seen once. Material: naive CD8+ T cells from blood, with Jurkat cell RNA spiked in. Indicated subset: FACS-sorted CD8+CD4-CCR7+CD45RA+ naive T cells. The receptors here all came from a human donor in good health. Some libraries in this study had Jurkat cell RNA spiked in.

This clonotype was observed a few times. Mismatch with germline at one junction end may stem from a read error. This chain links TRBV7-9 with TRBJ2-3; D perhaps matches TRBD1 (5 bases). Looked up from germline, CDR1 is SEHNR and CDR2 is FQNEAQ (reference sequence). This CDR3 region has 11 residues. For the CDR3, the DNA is TGTGCCAGCAGCTCGACAGATACGCGGTATTTT. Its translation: CASSSTDTRYF.

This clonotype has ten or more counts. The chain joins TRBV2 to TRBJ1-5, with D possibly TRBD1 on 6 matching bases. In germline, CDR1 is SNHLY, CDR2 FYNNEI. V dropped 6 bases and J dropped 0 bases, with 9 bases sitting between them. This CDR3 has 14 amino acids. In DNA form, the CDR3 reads TGTGCCAGCAGGGACAGCAATAGCAATCAGCCCCAGCATTTT. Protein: CASRDSNSNQPQHF.

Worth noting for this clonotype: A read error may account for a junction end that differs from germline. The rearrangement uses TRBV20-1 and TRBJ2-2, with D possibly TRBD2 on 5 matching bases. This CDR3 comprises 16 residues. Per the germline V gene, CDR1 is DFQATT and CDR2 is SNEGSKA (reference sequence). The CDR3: CSARDLLTANTGELYF. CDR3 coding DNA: TGCAGTGCTAGAGATTTATTGACGGCGAACACCGGGGAGCTGTATTTT.

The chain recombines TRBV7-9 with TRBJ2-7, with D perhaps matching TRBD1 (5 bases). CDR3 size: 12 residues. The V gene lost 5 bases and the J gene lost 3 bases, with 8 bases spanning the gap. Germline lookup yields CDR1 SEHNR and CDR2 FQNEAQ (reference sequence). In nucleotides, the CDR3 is TGTGCCAGCAGCGGACAAAACTACGAGCAGTACTTC. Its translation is CASSGQNYEQYF.

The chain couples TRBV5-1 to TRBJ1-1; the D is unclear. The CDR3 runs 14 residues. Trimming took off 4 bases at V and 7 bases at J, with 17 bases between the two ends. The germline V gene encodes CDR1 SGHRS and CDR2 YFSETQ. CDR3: CASSPGLGIFEAFF. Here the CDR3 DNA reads TGCGCCAGCAGCCCCGGCTTGGGTATTTTTGAAGCTTTCTTT.

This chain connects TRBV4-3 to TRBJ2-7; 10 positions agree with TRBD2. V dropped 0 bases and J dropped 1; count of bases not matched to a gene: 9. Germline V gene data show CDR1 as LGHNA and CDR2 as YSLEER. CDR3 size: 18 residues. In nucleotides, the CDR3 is TGCGCCAGCAGCCAAGAACTAGCGGGGCCCCCCGCTTCCTACGAGCAGTACTTC. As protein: CASSQELAGPPASYEQYF.

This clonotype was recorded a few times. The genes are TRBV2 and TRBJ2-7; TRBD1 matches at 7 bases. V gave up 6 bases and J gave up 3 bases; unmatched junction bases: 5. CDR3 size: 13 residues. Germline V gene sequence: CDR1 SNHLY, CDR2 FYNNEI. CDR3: CASRGTEDYEQYF. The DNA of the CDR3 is TGTGCCAGCAGAGGGACAGAAGACTACGAGCAGTACTTC.

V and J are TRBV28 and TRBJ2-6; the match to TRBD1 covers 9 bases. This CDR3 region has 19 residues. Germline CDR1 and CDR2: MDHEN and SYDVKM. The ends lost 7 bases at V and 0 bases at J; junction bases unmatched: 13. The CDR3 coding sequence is TGTGCCAGCACCCCAAAGTCTGGGACAGGGCACTCTGGGGCCAACGTCCTGACTTTC. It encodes CASTPKSGTGHSGANVLTF.

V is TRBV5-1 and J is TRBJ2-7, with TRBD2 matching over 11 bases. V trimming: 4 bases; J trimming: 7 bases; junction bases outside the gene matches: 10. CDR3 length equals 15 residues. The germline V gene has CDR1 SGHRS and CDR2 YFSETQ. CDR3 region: CASSIWTSGPLEQYF. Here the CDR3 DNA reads TGCGCCAGCAGCATCTGGACTAGCGGGCCTCTTGAGCAGTACTTC.

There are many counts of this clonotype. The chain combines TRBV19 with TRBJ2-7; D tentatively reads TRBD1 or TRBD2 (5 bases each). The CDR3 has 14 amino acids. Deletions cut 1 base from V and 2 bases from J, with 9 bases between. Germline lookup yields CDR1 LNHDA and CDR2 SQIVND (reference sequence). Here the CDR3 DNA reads TGTGCCAGTAGTATAGGACAGACTACCTACGAGCAGTACTTC. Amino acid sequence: CASSIGQTTYEQYF.

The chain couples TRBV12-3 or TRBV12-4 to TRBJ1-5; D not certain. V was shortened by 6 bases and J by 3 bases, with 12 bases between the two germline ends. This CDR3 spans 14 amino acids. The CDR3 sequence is CASSSAGPNQPQHF. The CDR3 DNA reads TGTGCCAGCAGCTCGGCGGGTCCCAATCAGCCCCAGCATTTT.

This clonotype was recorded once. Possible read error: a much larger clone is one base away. CDR3 protein: CACTHGRPGGYNEQFF. The CDR3 DNA is TGTGCCTGCACCCACGGGAGGCCGGGGGGATACAATGAGCAGTTCTTC. This chain links TRBV12-3 or TRBV12-4 with TRBJ2-1; 7 nucleotides agree with TRBD2. CDR3 length: 16 residues. The trim removed 11 bases at V and 4 bases at J, leaving 17 bases unmatched.

CDR3: CASSVARTSDRSSYNEQFF. CDR3 sequence (DNA): TGTGCCAGCAGCGTAGCGAGGACTAGCGACCGAAGCTCCTACAATGAGCAGTTCTTC. J is TRBJ2-1 and V is TRBV9; 9 bases match TRBD2. Germline values: CDR1 SGDLS, CDR2 YYNGEE. V shed 0 bases, J shed 0 bases, and the junction held 10 bases outside the gene matches. CDR3 length: 19 amino acids.

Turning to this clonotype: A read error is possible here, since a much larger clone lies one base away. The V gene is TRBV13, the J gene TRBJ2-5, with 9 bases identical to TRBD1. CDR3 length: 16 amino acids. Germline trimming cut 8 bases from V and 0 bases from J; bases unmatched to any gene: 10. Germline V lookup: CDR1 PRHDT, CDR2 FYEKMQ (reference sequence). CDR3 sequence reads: CASRPARQGDQETQYF. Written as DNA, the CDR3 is TGTGCCAGCCGCCCGGCTCGACAGGGGGACCAAGAGACCCAGTACTTC. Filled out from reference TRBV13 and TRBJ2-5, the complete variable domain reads AAGVIQSPRHLIKEKRETATLKCYPIPRHDTVYWYQQGPGQDPQFLISFYEKMQSDKGSIPDRFSAQQFSDYHSELNMSSLELGDSALYFCASRPARQGDQETQYFGPGTRLLVL.

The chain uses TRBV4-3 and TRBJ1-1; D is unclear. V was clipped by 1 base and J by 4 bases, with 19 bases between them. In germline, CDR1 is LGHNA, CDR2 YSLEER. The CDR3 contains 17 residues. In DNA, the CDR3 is TGCGCCAGCAGCCAAGGGATGGTTGGGTTCGGCGGCACTGAAGCTTTCTTT. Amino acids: CASSQGMVGFGGTEAFF.

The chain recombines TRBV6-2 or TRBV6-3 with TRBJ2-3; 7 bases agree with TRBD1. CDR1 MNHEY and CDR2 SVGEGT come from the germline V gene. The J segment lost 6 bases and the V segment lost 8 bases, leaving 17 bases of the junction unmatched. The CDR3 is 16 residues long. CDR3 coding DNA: TGTGCCAGCGACGATCTATGGGACAGCCCATCGGATACGCAGTATTTT. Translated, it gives CASDDLWDSPSDTQYF.

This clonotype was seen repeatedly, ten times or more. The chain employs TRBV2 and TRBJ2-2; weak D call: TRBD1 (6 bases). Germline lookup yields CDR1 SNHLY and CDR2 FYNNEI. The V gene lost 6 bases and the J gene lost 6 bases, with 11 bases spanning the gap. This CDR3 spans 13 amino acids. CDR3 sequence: CASRYRVPGELFF. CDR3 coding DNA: TGTGCCAGCAGATACAGGGTGCCCGGGGAGCTGTTTTTT.

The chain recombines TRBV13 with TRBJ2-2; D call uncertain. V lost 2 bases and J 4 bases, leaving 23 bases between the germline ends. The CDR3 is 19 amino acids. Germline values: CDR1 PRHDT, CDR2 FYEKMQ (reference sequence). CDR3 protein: CASSLQAWAAEGSTGELFF. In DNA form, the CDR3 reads TGTGCCAGCAGCTTACAGGCATGGGCGGCAGAAGGTAGCACCGGGGAGCTGTTTTTT. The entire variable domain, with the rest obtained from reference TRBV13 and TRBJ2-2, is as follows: AAGVIQSPRHLIKEKRETATLKCYPIPRHDTVYWYQQGPGQDPQFLISFYEKMQSDKGSIPDRFSAQQFSDYHSELNMSSLELGDSALYFCASSLQAWAAEGSTGELFFGEGSRLTVL.

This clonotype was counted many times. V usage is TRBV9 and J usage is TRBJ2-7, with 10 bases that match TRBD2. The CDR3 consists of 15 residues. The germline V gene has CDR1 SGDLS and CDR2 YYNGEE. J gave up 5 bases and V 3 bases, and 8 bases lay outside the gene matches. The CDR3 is CASSAEAGGLDEQYF. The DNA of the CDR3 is TGTGCCAGCAGCGCCGAAGCGGGAGGGTTGGACGAGCAGTACTTC.